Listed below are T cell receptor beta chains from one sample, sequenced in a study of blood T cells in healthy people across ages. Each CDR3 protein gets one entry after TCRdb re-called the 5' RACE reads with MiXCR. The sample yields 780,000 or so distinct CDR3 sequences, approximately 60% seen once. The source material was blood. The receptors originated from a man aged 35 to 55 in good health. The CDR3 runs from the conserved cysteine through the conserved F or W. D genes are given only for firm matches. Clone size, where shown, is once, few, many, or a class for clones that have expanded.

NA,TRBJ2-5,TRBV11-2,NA,TGTGCCAGCAGCTTAGTCAGGTTGTCCAGGGGGGTGACCCAGTACTTC,CASSLVRLSRGVTQYF
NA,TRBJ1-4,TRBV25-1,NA,TGTGCCAGCAGTGACCACGAGACAGCAACTAATGAAAAACTGTTTTTT,CASSDHETATNEKLFF
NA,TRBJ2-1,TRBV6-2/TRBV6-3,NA,TGTGCCAGCAGTTACTCCGGGGGGCCGGGGGTAAATGAGCAGTTCTTC,CASSYSGGPGVNEQFF
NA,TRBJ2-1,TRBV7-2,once,TGTGCCAGCAGCTTATTGTCAGGGAAGGGGGGTGAGCAGTTCTTC,CASSLLSGKGGEQFF
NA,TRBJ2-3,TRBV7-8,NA,TGTGCCAGCAGCGTCAGAATTCGGATTAGCACAGATACGCAGTATTTT,CASSVRIRISTDTQYF
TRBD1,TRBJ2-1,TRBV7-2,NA,TGTGCCAGCAGCTTAATACAGGGGAGCTATGAGCAGTTCTTC,CASSLIQGSYEQFF
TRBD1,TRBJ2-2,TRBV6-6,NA,TGTGCCAGCAGTTCGACAGGGGGGTCGAACACCGGGGAGCTGTTTTTT,CASSSTGGSNTGELFF
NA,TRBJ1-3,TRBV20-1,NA,TGCAGTGCTAGATTAGGACAAAGAAACACCATATATTTT,CSARLGQRNTIYF
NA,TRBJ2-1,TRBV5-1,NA,TGCGCCAGCAGCTTGGTCGAAACAGCCTACAATGAGCAGTTCTTC,CASSLVETAYNEQFF
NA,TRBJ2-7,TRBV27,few,TGTGCCAGCAGTACGAGCGCGACCTCCTACGAGCAGTACTTC,CASSTSATSYEQYF
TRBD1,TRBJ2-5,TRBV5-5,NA,TGTGCCAGCAGCTTTGGGGCAGGGGGCGCGGGAGAGACCCAGTACTTC,CASSFGAGGAGETQYF
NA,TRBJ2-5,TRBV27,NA,TGTGCCAGCAGTCACCACCTGAGACAGGAGGGGGAAGAGACCCAGTACTTC,CASSHHLRQEGEETQYF
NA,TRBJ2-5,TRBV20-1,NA,TGCAGTGCTACTGGGACTCCGAATGAGCAGTACTTC,CSATGTPNEQYF
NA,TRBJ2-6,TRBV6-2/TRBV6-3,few,TGTGCCAGCAGTTACTCAGGGTCTGGGGCCAACGTCCTGACTTTC,CASSYSGSGANVLTF
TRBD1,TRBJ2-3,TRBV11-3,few,TGTGCCAGCAGCCGCCGGACAGGGGGCATGACAGATACGCAGTATTTT,CASSRRTGGMTDTQYF
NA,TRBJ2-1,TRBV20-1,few,TGCAGTGCTAGAGATCTCTGGACTGATGAGCAGTTCTTC,CSARDLWTDEQFF
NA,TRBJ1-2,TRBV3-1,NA,TGTGCCAGCAGCCAAGATATACAGGTCCTCTTCTATGGCTACACCTTC,CASSQDIQVLFYGYTF
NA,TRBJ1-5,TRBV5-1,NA,TGCGCCAGCAGCTTGCTGGGCTATAGCAATCAGCCCCAGCATTTT,CASSLLGYSNQPQHF
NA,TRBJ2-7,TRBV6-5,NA,TGTGCAGCCCGGGGGCTCTACGAGCAGTACTTC,CAARGLYEQYF
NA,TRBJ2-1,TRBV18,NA,TGTGCCAGCTCTTCTCGAGCGGCCAATGAGCAGTTCTTC,CASSSRAANEQFF
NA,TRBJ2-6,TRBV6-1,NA,TGTGCCAGCAGGGGGACAAATGCTGGGGCCAACGTCCTGACTTTC,CASRGTNAGANVLTF